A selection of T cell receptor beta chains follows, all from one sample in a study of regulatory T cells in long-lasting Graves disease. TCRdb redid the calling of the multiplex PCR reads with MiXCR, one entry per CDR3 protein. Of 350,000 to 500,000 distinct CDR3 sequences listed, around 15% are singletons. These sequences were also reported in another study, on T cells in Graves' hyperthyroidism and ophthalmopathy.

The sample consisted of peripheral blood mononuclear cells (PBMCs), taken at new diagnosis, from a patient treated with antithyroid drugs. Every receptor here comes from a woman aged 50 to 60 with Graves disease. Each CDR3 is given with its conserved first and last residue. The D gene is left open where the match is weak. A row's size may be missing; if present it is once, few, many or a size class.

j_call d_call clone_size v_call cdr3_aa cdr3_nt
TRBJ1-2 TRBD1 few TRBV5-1 CASSSGTGPYGYTF TGCGCCAGCAGCTCCGGGACAGGGCCCTATGGCTACACCTTC
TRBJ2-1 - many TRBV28 CASGGGYNEQFF TGTGCCAGCGGGGGAGGCTACAATGAGCAGTTCTTC
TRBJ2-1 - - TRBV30 CAWGRGAVNEQFF TGTGCCTGGGGCAGGGGTGCAGTCAATGAGCAGTTCTTC
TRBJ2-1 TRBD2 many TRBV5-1 CASSSGGRAGDEQFF TGCGCCAGCAGCTCTGGCGGCAGGGCGGGAGATGAGCAGTTCTTC
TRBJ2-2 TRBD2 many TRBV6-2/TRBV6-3 CASSYSMREGTGELFF TGTGCCAGCAGTTACTCGATGCGGGAGGGCACCGGGGAGCTGTTTTTT
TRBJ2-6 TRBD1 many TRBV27 CASSKMTGAGANVLTF TGTGCCAGCAGTAAGATGACAGGGGCTGGGGCCAACGTCCTGACTTTC
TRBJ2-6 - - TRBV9 CASSVASGANVLTF TGTGCCAGCAGCGTAGCGTCTGGGGCCAACGTCCTGACTTTC
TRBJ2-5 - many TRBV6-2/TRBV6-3 CASRRETQETQYF TGTGCCAGCAGGAGGGAAACCCAAGAGACCCAGTACTTC
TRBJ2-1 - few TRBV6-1 CASSDVGHRSYNEQFF TGTGCCAGCAGTGACGTGGGACACCGATCCTACAATGAGCAGTTCTTC
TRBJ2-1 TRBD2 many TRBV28 CASSLGLVFYNEQFF TGTGCCAGCAGCCTTGGACTAGTGTTCTACAATGAGCAGTTCTTC
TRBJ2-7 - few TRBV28 CASSPPFGYEQYF TGTGCCAGCAGTCCCCCCTTCGGCTACGAGCAGTACTTC
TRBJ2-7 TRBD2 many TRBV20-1 CSAERDGLAGPYEQYF TGCAGTGCTGAAAGAGATGGGCTAGCGGGACCCTACGAGCAGTACTTC
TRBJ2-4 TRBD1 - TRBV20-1 CSATHGQESGNIQYF TGCAGTGCCACGCATGGACAGGAAAGCGGAAACATTCAGTACTTC
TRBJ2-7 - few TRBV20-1 CSARGTGVSYEQYF TGCAGTGCTAGAGGGACCGGGGTTTCCTACGAGCAGTACTTC
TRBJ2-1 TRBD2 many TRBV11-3 CASSFRTSGRENEQFF TGTGCCAGCAGCTTTCGGACTAGCGGGAGGGAGAATGAGCAGTTCTTC
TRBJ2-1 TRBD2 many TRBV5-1 CASSPGALAGDGEQFF TGCGCCAGCAGCCCCGGAGCGCTAGCGGGAGATGGTGAGCAGTTCTTC
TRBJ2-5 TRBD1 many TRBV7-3 CASSLVGGGQETQYF TGTGCCAGCAGCTTAGTAGGGGGCGGCCAAGAGACCCAGTACTTC
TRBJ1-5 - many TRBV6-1 CASSRDRLSFQPQHF TGTGCCAGCAGCCGCGACAGACTCTCCTTTCAGCCCCAGCATTTT
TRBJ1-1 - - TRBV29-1 CSVGDDTEAFF TGCAGCGTGGGGGATGACACTGAAGCTTTCTTT
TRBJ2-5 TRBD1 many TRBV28 CASSFSGQWQETQYF TGTGCCAGCAGTTTTTCGGGACAGTGGCAAGAGACCCAGTACTTC
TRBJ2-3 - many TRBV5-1 CASSFGGRADTQYF TGCGCCAGCAGCTTCGGGGGGCGCGCAGATACGCAGTATTTT
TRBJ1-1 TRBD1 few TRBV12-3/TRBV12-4 CASTRDRVNTEAFF TGTGCCAGCACCAGGGACAGGGTGAACACTGAAGCTTTCTTT
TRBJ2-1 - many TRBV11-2 CASSLRGRNEQFF TGTGCCAGCAGCTTAAGGGGGAGGAATGAGCAGTTCTTC
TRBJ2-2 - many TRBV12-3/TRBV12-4 CASSLRYRGANGELFF TGTGCCAGCAGTTTACGCTATAGGGGTGCGAACGGGGAGCTGTTTTTT
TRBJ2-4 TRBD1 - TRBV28 CASSFAGQGSNIQYF TGTGCCAGCAGTTTCGCGGGACAGGGTTCGAACATTCAGTACTTC
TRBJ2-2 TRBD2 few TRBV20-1 CSARGLAGGSGTGELFF TGCAGTGCTAGGGGACTAGCGGGAGGGAGCGGCACCGGGGAGCTGTTTTTT
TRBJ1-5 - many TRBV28 CASSLIGFQPQHF TGTGCCAGCAGTTTAATAGGTTTTCAGCCCCAGCATTTT
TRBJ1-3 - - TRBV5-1 CASSLTGDSGNTIYF TGCGCCAGCAGCTTGACAGGAGACTCTGGAAACACCATATATTTT
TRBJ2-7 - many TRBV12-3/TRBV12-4 CASSTTMAGFPYEQYF TGTGCCAGCAGTACCACGATGGCGGGGTTTCCCTACGAGCAGTACTTC
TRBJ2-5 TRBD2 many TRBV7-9 CASSRSAGGPVETQYF TGTGCCAGCAGCCGTTCGGCGGGAGGGCCAGTGGAGACCCAGTACTTC
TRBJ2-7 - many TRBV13 CASSTTGAYEQYF TGTGCCAGCAGCACGACAGGAGCGTACGAGCAGTACTTC
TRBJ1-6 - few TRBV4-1 CASSHGRQVAFNSPLHF TGCGCCAGCAGCCATGGGAGACAGGTCGCCTTTAATTCACCCCTCCACTTT
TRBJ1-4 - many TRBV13 CASSLREPNEKLFF TGTGCCAGCAGCTTGAGGGAACCTAATGAAAAACTGTTTTTT
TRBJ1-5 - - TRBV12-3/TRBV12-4 CASSSVDGNQPQHF TGTGCCAGCAGTTCCGTCGACGGAAATCAGCCCCAGCATTTT
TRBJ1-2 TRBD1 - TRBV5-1 CASSLAQGAEYGYTF TGCGCCAGCAGCTTGGCGCAGGGGGCTGAATATGGCTACACCTTC
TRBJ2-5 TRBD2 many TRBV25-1 CASSEYSGRWETQYF TGTGCCAGCAGTGAATATAGCGGGAGGTGGGAGACCCAGTACTTC
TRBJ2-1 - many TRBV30 CAWSGVGREQFF TGTGCCTGGAGTGGGGTGGGAAGGGAGCAGTTCTTC
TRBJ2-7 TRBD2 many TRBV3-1 CASSPTLGTSGNFYEQYF TGTGCCAGCAGCCCTACACTAGGGACTAGCGGGAATTTCTACGAGCAGTACTTC
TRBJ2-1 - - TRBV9 CASSVGWYGYNEQFF TGTGCCAGCAGCGTAGGATGGTATGGCTACAATGAGCAGTTCTTC
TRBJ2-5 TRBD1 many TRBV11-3 CASSLGYRGQETQYF TGTGCCAGCAGCTTAGGGTACAGGGGGCAAGAGACCCAGTACTTC
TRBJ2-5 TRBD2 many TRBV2 CASSGPGGETQYF TGTGCCAGCAGTGGACCGGGAGGAGAGACCCAGTACTTC
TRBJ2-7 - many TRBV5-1 CASSLDGLPWSYEQYF TGCGCCAGCAGCTTGGATGGGTTGCCCTGGTCCTACGAGCAGTACTTC
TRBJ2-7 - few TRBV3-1 CASSQARGEQYF TGTGCCAGCAGCCAAGCACGGGGTGAGCAGTACTTC
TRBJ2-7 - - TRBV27 CASSPEGEWYYEQYF TGTGCCAGCAGCCCGGAAGGGGAGTGGTACTACGAGCAGTACTTC
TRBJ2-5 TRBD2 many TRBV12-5 CASGLFTGGWGQETQYF TGTGCTAGTGGTTTGTTTACGGGGGGGTGGGGCCAAGAGACCCAGTACTTC
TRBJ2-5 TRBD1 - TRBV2 CASSRDRNSQETQYF TGTGCCAGCAGCCGGGACAGAAATTCCCAAGAGACCCAGTACTTC
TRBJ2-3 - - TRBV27 CASSHNPSTDTQYF TGTGCCAGCAGTCACAACCCCAGCACAGATACGCAGTATTTT
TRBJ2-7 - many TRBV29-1 CSVANRVVGYEQYF TGCAGCGTTGCTAACCGGGTGGTGGGCTACGAGCAGTACTTC
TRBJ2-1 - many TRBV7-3 CASSLTTGGSEQFF TGTGCCAGCAGCCTAACTACCGGAGGGTCTGAGCAGTTCTTC
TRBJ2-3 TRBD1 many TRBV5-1 CASSSQGNFADTQYF TGCGCCAGCAGCTCACAGGGGAATTTTGCAGATACGCAGTATTTT
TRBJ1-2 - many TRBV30 CAWTIDGISNYGYTF TGTGCCTGGACCATAGACGGCATCTCTAACTATGGCTACACCTTC
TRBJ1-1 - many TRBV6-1 CASSHRVWNTEAFF TGTGCCAGCAGCCACAGGGTATGGAACACTGAAGCTTTCTTT
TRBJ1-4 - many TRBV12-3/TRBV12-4 CASSPGTDYERLFF TGTGCCAGCAGCCCCGGAACTGACTATGAAAGACTGTTTTTT
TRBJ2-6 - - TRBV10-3 CAINPGGGLGANVLTF TGTGCCATCAATCCCGGTGGGGGGCTCGGGGCCAACGTCCTGACTTTC
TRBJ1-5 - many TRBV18 CASSPPGGGQQPQHF TGTGCCAGCTCACCACCGGGGGGAGGGCAGCAGCCCCAGCATTTT
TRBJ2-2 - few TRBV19 CASSISGADTGELFF TGTGCCAGTAGTATTTCGGGAGCGGACACCGGGGAGCTGTTTTTT